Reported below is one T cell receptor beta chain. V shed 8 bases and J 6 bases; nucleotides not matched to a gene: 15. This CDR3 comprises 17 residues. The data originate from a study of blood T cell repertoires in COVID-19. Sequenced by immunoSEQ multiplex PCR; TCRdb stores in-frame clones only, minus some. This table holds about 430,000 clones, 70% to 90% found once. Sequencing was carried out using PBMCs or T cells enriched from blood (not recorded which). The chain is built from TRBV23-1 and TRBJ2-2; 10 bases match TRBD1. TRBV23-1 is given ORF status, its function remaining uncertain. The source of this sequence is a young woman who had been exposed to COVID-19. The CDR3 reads CASPAPGQGSRPGELFF. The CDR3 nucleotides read TGCGCCAGCCCAGCCCCGGGACAGGGGAGTCGCCCCGGGGAGCTGTTTTTT.